The 31 T cell receptor beta chains below all came from one sample that was sequenced in a study of response to subunit inactivated influenza vaccine (dated by TCRdb to 2017 to 2018). Libraries were prepared through RT-PCR. The run used an Illumina HiSeq 2500. TCRdb trimmed public reads at Q25 via fastp, called clones via MiXCR and kept in-frame beta chains. Rows matching on CDR3 protein sequence are summarized as one entry with the most common DNA and genes. This sample holds some 480,000 distinct CDR3 sequences; approximately 10% were observed only once. Of the sample, 12% falls within the top ten clones. The sample's time point label, in plain terms: 45 to 55 days after influenza vaccine administration. Material: PBMCs from blood, obtained 40 to 50 days after vaccination. The receptors stem from a man aged 50-60 years who received an inactivated influenza vaccine. Donor details come from another sample of the same person, matched by shared clones.

In its sample, this clonotype was seen a few times. The chain combines TRBV11-2 with TRBJ1-2; D ambiguous. Germline V lookup: CDR1 SGHAT, CDR2 FQNNGV. The V end lost 3 bases, the J end lost 2 bases, and 10 bases lay between the germline ends. CDR3 length equals 14 residues. CDR3 coding DNA: TGTGCCAGCAGCTTTGCCCGAGAGAACTATGGCTACACCTTC. Translation: CASSFARENYGYTF.

This clonotype has a handful of counts. The chain carries TRBV20-1 and TRBJ2-1; 7 bases line up with TRBD2. Trimming removed 2 bases from V and 1 base from J; junction bases left unmatched: 8. Per germline, CDR1 DFQATT and CDR2 SNEGSKA (reference sequence). CDR3 size: 16 residues. As DNA, the CDR3 is TGCAGTGCTAGATCGACTAGCTCGGGGTCCTACAATGAGCAGTTCTTC. Amino acid sequence: CSARSTSSGSYNEQFF.

This clonotype was recorded many times. The chain employs TRBV7-2 and TRBJ2-2, with a tentative D call TRBD1 (5 bases). Deletions cut 0 bases from V and 3 bases from J, with 8 bases between. The germline gives CDR1 SGHTA, CDR2 FQGNSA. The CDR3 runs 15 residues. CDR3 region: CASSLAPRDTGELFF. CDR3 sequence (DNA): TGTGCCAGCAGCTTAGCGCCCAGGGACACCGGGGAGCTGTTTTTT. Filled out from reference TRBV7-2 and TRBJ2-2, the complete variable domain reads GAGVSQSPSNKVTEKGKDVELRCDPISGHTALYWYRQSLGQGLEFLIYFQGNSAPDKSGLPSDRFSAERTGGSVSTLTIQRTQQEDSAVYLCASSLAPRDTGELFFGEGSRLTVL.

This clonotype has more than one count but fewer than ten. This rearrangement joins TRBV7-2 to TRBJ2-3; D not resolved. Germline V gene data show CDR1 as SGHTA and CDR2 as FQGNSA. V was trimmed by 5 bases and J by 6 bases, leaving 15 bases between them. There are 14 residues in the CDR3. The CDR3 reads CASSILYEGDTQYF. CDR3 sequence (DNA): TGTGCCAGCAGCATCCTATACGAAGGGGATACGCAGTATTTT.

This clonotype was recorded a few times. The genes are TRBV12-3 or TRBV12-4 and TRBJ2-4, with 9 nucleotides matching TRBD1. V gave up 5 bases and J gave up 0 bases; unmatched junction bases: 5. The CDR3 is 16 amino acids. The CDR3 reads CASSPLDRGAKNIQYF. For the CDR3, the DNA is TGTGCCAGCAGTCCTCTGGACAGGGGAGCCAAAAACATTCAGTACTTC.

This chain joins TRBV6-6 and TRBJ2-2, with D unclear. Germline assignment: CDR1 MNHNY and CDR2 SVGAGI (reference sequence). V dropped 7 bases and J dropped 2 bases, with 8 bases sitting between them. This CDR3 has 13 residues. The CDR3 region is CASTVDNTGELFF. The CDR3 bases are TGTGCCAGCACGGTCGACAACACCGGGGAGCTGTTTTTT.

The genes are TRBV12-3 or TRBV12-4 and TRBJ2-3; 10 positions match TRBD2. Trimming removed 2 bases from V and 0 bases from J; junction bases left unmatched: 5. The length of the CDR3 is 17 residues. The CDR3 here is CASSLRLAGVSTDTQYF. The CDR3 DNA reads TGTGCCAGCAGTTTACGGCTAGCGGGGGTTAGCACAGATACGCAGTATTTT.

This clonotype was seen only a few times. V and J are TRBV7-2 and TRBJ2-3, with a tentative D call TRBD2 (7 bases). The length of the CDR3 is 15 residues. The ends were cut back, 5 bases at V and 5 bases at J, with 17 bases in the middle. In germline, CDR1 is SGHTA, CDR2 FQGNSA. The CDR3 sequence: CASSTWGGRGDTQYF. CDR3 sequence (DNA): TGTGCCAGCAGCACCTGGGGGGGCCGCGGAGATACGCAGTATTTT.

This clonotype was observed at least ten times. This chain joins TRBV20-1 and TRBJ2-2; the match to TRBD1 covers 7 bases. Per the germline V gene, CDR1 is DFQATT and CDR2 is SNEGSKA (reference sequence). This CDR3 spans 13 amino acids. J lost 6 bases, V lost 6 bases, and 7 bases had no gene match. CDR3 amino acids: CSADRVEPGELFF. CDR3 bases: TGCAGTGCCGACAGGGTGGAACCCGGGGAGCTGTTTTTT.

The gene calls are TRBV7-2 and TRBJ2-7, with 9 nucleotides matching TRBD2. CDR1 is SGHTA, CDR2 FQGNSA, per germline. V was clipped by 5 bases and J by 3 bases; unmatched bases: 8. The CDR3 spans 15 residues. The CDR3 region is CASSPGGTSSYEQYF. CDR3 nucleotide sequence: TGTGCCAGCAGCCCCGGCGGGACTAGCAGCTACGAGCAGTACTTC.

This clonotype was seen more than once but under ten times. The chain combines TRBV7-2 with TRBJ2-7, with D possibly being TRBD2 (6 bases). Germline assignment: CDR1 SGHTA and CDR2 FQGNSA. Trimming shortened V by 5 bases and J by 7 bases, and 18 bases separated the two germline ends. The CDR3 covers 14 residues. The DNA of the CDR3 is TGTGCCAGCAGCCCGGGCCGACTAGGGAGGGAGCAGTACTTC. Encoded protein: CASSPGRLGREQYF.

The chain uses TRBV7-2 and TRBJ1-2; D gene unclear. The germline V and J ends were trimmed by 0 bases and 5 bases, with 7 bases remaining between them. The CDR3 loop spans 13 amino acids. Germline V gives CDR1 SGHTA, CDR2 FQGNSA. CDR3 coding DNA: TGTGCCAGCAGCTTAGCCCCCGCTTATGGCTACACCTTC. Translation: CASSLAPAYGYTF. Together with reference TRBV7-2 and TRBJ1-2, the CDR3 gives the full variable domain: GAGVSQSPSNKVTEKGKDVELRCDPISGHTALYWYRQSLGQGLEFLIYFQGNSAPDKSGLPSDRFSAERTGGSVSTLTIQRTQQEDSAVYLCASSLAPAYGYTFGSGTRLTVV.

The table lists this clonotype with a few counts. This rearrangement joins TRBV4-2 to TRBJ2-2; D is perhaps TRBD1 or TRBD2 (6 bases each). Per germline, CDR1 LGHNA and CDR2 YNFKEQ. V gave up 0 bases and J gave up 4 bases, with 9 bases separating them. CDR3 length: 15 residues. CDR3 coding DNA: TGTGCCAGCAGCCAAGAACAGGGAGGCACCGGGGAGCTGTTTTTT. Translation: CASSQEQGGTGELFF.

This clonotype was seen a few times. The chain links TRBV6-1 to TRBJ1-5; no definite D call. Deletions cut 7 bases from V and 1 base from J, with 8 bases between. CDR1 MNHNS and CDR2 SASEGT come from the germline V gene. CDR3 length: 13 amino acids. This CDR3 reads CASTPASNQPQHF. CDR3 nucleotide sequence: TGTGCCAGCACCCCGGCAAGCAATCAGCCCCAGCATTTT.

The table lists this clonotype with many counts. The gene calls are TRBV7-9 and TRBJ2-3, with 10 positions matching TRBD2. The CDR3 runs to 17 residues. After removal of 5 bases from V and 4 bases from J, the junction contained 12 bases not matched to a gene. Germline CDR1 SEHNR, CDR2 FQNEAQ (reference sequence). CDR3 sequence reads: CASSPRGKRGGPDTQYF. CDR3 bases: TGTGCCAGCAGCCCCAGAGGGAAGCGGGGGGGACCAGATACGCAGTATTTT.

This sequence joins TRBV6-5 and TRBJ2-1; no firm D call. The CDR3 extends over 16 amino acids. Between the trimmed V and J ends, which lost 0 bases and 0 bases, there was a span of 9 bases. The germline V gene has CDR1 MNHEY and CDR2 SVGAGI. CDR3 region: CASSYSRPSSYNEQFF. The CDR3 region has the DNA TGTGCCAGCAGTTACTCGCGCCCGAGCTCCTACAATGAGCAGTTCTTC.

The genes are TRBV12-5 and TRBJ2-1; 9 bases match TRBD2. The CDR3 runs to 14 residues. With 9 bases clipped from V and 1 base from J, the junction kept 4 bases outside the gene matches. Germline V gene data show CDR1 as LGHNT and CDR2 as FRNRAP. CDR3 nucleotides: TGTGCTAGCGGACTAGCGCTATCCTACAATGAGCAGTTCTTC. Translation gives CASGLALSYNEQFF.

V gene TRBV12-3 or TRBV12-4 combines with J gene TRBJ2-7, with D hard to call. The CDR3 runs 11 residues. The V end was cut by 6 bases, the J end by 5 bases, with 8 bases between. The CDR3 nucleotides are TGTGCCAGCAGCGTTCTGGACGAGCAGTACTTC. Translating gives CASSVLDEQYF.

The chain uses TRBV18 and TRBJ2-1; possibly TRBD1 for D (6 bases). The V and J ends lost 2 bases and 6 bases respectively, with 17 bases between them. Germline CDR1 KGHSH, CDR2 LQKENI. The CDR3 spans 16 residues. The CDR3 DNA reads as TGTGCCAGCTCACCAGGGGGAGAGGGGGATCGCAATGAGCAGTTCTTC. Translated, it gives CASSPGGEGDRNEQFF. The full variable domain, its missing parts supplied by reference TRBV18 and TRBJ2-1, is NAGVMQNPRHLVRRRGQEARLRCSPMKGHSHVYWYRQLPEEGLKFMVYLQKENIIDESGMPKERFSAEFPKEGPSILRIQQVVRGDSAAYFCASSPGGEGDRNEQFFGPGTRLTVL.

V and J are TRBV3-1 and TRBJ1-6; 7 nucleotides line up with TRBD1. Trimming at V came to 5 bases and at J to 4 bases, leaving 2 bases not matched to a gene. CDR3 length equals 14 residues. Germline V gene data show CDR1 as LGHDT and CDR2 as YNNKEL (reference sequence). The CDR3 here is CASSRGQYNSPLHF. The CDR3, as DNA: TGTGCCAGCAGCAGGGGACAGTATAATTCACCCCTCCACTTT.

The V gene is TRBV11-2, the J gene TRBJ2-3; the D call may be TRBD1 or TRBD2 (5 bases each). V was trimmed by 5 bases and J by 1 base, leaving 13 bases between them. CDR1 is SGHAT, CDR2 FQNNGV, per germline. The CDR3 runs to 15 residues. As DNA, the CDR3 is TGTGCCAGCAGCAGCTACCGGGACGGCACAGATACGCAGTATTTT. It translates to CASSSYRDGTDTQYF.

The chain is built from TRBV5-1 and TRBJ2-7; 11 nucleotides line up with TRBD2. V lost 4 bases to trimming and J lost 6 bases; unmatched junction nucleotides: 9. CDR1 is SGHRS and CDR2 is YFSETQ in the germline V gene. The CDR3 covers 15 residues. CDR3 sequence reads: CASSQTSGSNGEQYF. CDR3 DNA sequence: TGCGCCAGCAGCCAAACTAGCGGGAGTAATGGCGAGCAGTACTTC.

The sample holds a few counts of this clonotype. The J gene is TRBJ1-3, the V gene TRBV7-8; weak D call: TRBD1 (5 bases). This CDR3 has 17 amino acids. V was clipped by 3 bases and J by 1 base, with 16 bases between them. CDR1 SGHVS and CDR2 FQNEAQ come from the germline V gene. CDR3 DNA sequence: TGTGCCAGCAGCTTTCAACAGGTCCACTCTTCTGGAAACACCATATATTTT. This encodes CASSFQQVHSSGNTIYF.

The chain combines TRBV5-1 with TRBJ2-7; TRBD1 matches at 7 bases. The CDR3 runs to 12 residues. V dropped 4 bases and J dropped 6; count of bases not matched to a gene: 4. CDR1 is SGHRS and CDR2 is YFSETQ in the germline V gene. The CDR3 DNA reads as TGCGCCAGCAGCATGACAGGGTTCGAGCAGTACTTC. Amino acid sequence: CASSMTGFEQYF.

This clonotype appeared a few times. CDR3 in DNA: TGTGCCACCAGCTCCAATTCTGAAGCTTTCTTT. Its protein product is CATSSNSEAFF. The chain is built from TRBV15 and TRBJ1-1; D is uncertain. Germline assignment: CDR1 LNHNV and CDR2 YYDKDF (reference sequence). The V end lost 5 bases, the J end lost 6 bases, and 7 bases lay between the germline ends. The length of the CDR3 is 11 residues.

This sequence joins TRBV5-5 and TRBJ1-2, with 9 bases fitting TRBD1. The CDR3 loop spans 14 amino acids. The J segment lost 6 bases and the V segment lost 3 bases, leaving 6 bases of the junction unmatched. Germline assignment: CDR1 SGHKS and CDR2 YYEKEE (reference sequence). DNA for the CDR3: TGTGCCAGCAGCTGGGACAGGGCGCTGCATGGCTACACCTTC. This encodes CASSWDRALHGYTF.

This clonotype was seen ten or more times. V usage is TRBV5-1 and J usage is TRBJ2-7, with D uncertain. The germline V and J ends were trimmed by 3 bases and 6 bases, with 22 bases remaining between them. CDR3 length: 16 residues. The V gene's germline CDR1 is SGHRS and CDR2 YFSETQ. The CDR3 reads CASSSRFDPPLGEQYF. For the CDR3, the DNA is TGCGCCAGCAGCTCTAGGTTCGACCCTCCTCTAGGCGAGCAGTACTTC.

In this sample, this clonotype turned up a few times. This CDR3 is CSARALSGYEQYF. CDR3 coding DNA: TGCAGTGCTAGAGCCCTCTCCGGCTACGAGCAGTACTTC. The chain links TRBV20-1 to TRBJ2-7; D unresolved. The V gene lost 1 base and the J gene lost 3 bases, with 10 bases spanning the gap. Per germline, CDR1 DFQATT and CDR2 SNEGSKA (reference sequence). The length of the CDR3 is 13 residues.

This clonotype was seen a handful of times. The V gene is TRBV7-9, the J gene TRBJ2-7; D is possibly TRBD2 (5 bases). The CDR3 runs 13 residues. Germline CDR1 reads SEHNR; CDR2 reads FQNEAQ (reference sequence). Deletions cut 6 bases from V and 5 bases from J, with 14 bases between. CDR3 loop: CASRRTREHEQYF. In DNA, the CDR3 is TGTGCCAGCAGGCGTACTAGAGAACACGAGCAGTACTTC.

This clonotype has at least ten counts. The rearrangement uses TRBV13 and TRBJ2-7, with D hard to call. V lost 0 bases and J lost 2, with 11 bases in between. Germline CDR1 and CDR2: PRHDT and FYEKMQ (reference sequence). This CDR3 region has 15 residues. In nucleotides, the CDR3 is TGTGCCAGCAGCTTAGGCTCCCGGTTAACCTACGAGCAGTACTTC. Residues: CASSLGSRLTYEQYF. Full variable domain (remainder filled in from reference TRBV13 and TRBJ2-7): AAGVIQSPRHLIKEKRETATLKCYPIPRHDTVYWYQQGPGQDPQFLISFYEKMQSDKGSIPDRFSAQQFSDYHSELNMSSLELGDSALYFCASSLGSRLTYEQYFGPGTRLTVT.

The sample holds many counts of this clonotype. The V gene is TRBV28, the J gene TRBJ2-2; D is possibly TRBD1 (6 bases). V was trimmed by 6 bases and J by 0 bases, leaving 8 bases between them. Germline values: CDR1 MDHEN, CDR2 SYDVKM. The CDR3 runs 14 residues. CDR3 DNA sequence: TGTGCCAGCAGCGAGGGGGCGAACACCGGGGAGCTGTTTTTT. Residues: CASSEGANTGELFF.